A selection of T cell receptor beta chains follows, all from one sample in a study of CD4 and CD8 cells across lung adenocarcinoma regions. TCRdb reprocessed the PCR reads with MiXCR, giving one entry per CDR3 protein. The sample shows 20,000 to 25,000 distinct CDR3 sequences, under 70% of them seen only once. What was sequenced was CD8+ T cells from the center of a lung tumor. The receptor set was obtained from a female donor with lung adenocarcinoma. The CD4 and CD8 labels of this study may be unreliable. Each CDR3 is given with its conserved first and last residue. D genes are given only for firm matches. Only part of the rows carry a size: once, few, many, or a class if the clone is expanded.

j_call	v_call	clone_size	d_call	cdr3_aa	cdr3_nt
TRBJ2-1	TRBV6-1	NA	NA	CASSEWGQGSYNEQFF	TGTGCCAGCAGTGAATGGGGACAAGGCTCCTACAATGAGCAGTTCTTC
TRBJ2-3	TRBV6-1	NA	NA	CARSEGPGAINTQYF	TGTGCCCGCAGTGAGGGGCCGGGAGCCATAAACACGCAGTACTTT
TRBJ2-7	TRBV10-3	NA	NA	CAISGQGGLDEQYF	TGTGCCATCAGTGGTCAGGGGGGACTAGACGAGCAGTACTTC
TRBJ2-7	TRBV6-4	many	TRBD1	CASRGQTGSYYEQYF	TGTGCCAGCAGGGGACAGACAGGGTCGTACTACGAGCAGTACTTC
TRBJ2-4	TRBV10-3	once	NA	CAGKGGGDGDIQYF	TGTGCGGGGAAGGGGGGGGGAGACGGAGACATTCAGTACTTC
TRBJ2-4	TRBV27	NA	NA	CAGSRGKDIQYF	TGTGCGGGGAGTCGAGGCAAAGATATTCAGTATTTC
TRBJ2-1	TRBV10-3	many	TRBD2	CAISHETSVHEQFF	TGTGCCATCAGTCATGAGACTAGCGTCCATGAGCAGTTCTTC
TRBJ1-4	TRBV27	many	TRBD1	CASSFAGTGRGKLFF	TGTGCCAGCAGTTTTGCCGGGACAGGGAGAGGAAAACTGTTTTTT
TRBJ2-3	TRBV6-1	NA	NA	CASSLRRGDPDTQYF	TGTGCCAGCAGCCTCCGGCGGGGTGACCCAGATACGCAGTATTTC
TRBJ2-1	TRBV7-3	NA	NA	CASSPGTNNEQFF	TGTGCCAGCAGCCCGGGGACAAACAATGAGCAGTTCTTC
TRBJ2-7	TRBV27	NA	NA	CARGRRGRDTETQYF	TGTGCCAGGGGACGCCGGGGCAGGGACACAGAGACGCAGTACTTC
TRBJ1-2	TRBV12-3/TRBV12-4	NA	NA	CASGRGYGYTF	TGTGCCAGCGGCCGCGGCTATGGCTACACCTTC
TRBJ2-1	TRBV6-1	many	TRBD2	CASRPSGLAGVLSRDEQFF	TGTGCCAGCAGGCCGAGCGGACTAGCGGGAGTCCTTTCTAGGGATGAGCAGTTCTTC
TRBJ2-2	TRBV7-3	NA	NA	CASSLGVQGGGELFF	TGTGCCAGCAGCTTAGGGGTCCAAGGCGGCGGGGAGCTGTTTTTT
TRBJ2-1	TRBV12-3/TRBV12-4	many	TRBD2	CASTMNLAGDPRYNEQFF	TGTGCCAGCACCATGAACTTAGCGGGAGATCCTCGCTACAATGAGCAGTTCTTC
TRBJ2-1	TRBV6-1	once	TRBD1	CASSTGAAGGRSFF	TGTGCCAGCAGTACAGGGGCAGCAGGGGGCCGATCGTTCTTC
TRBJ2-5	TRBV12-3/TRBV12-4	medium-sized	NA	CASSLPSSQETQYF	TGTGCCAGCAGTCTCCCCTCCAGCCAAGAGACCCAGTACTTC
TRBJ2-4	TRBV6-1	NA	TRBD2	CASSRSGRGNKNIQYF	TGTGCCAGCAGCCGGAGCGGGAGGGGAAACAAAAACATTCAGTACTTC
TRBJ2-7	TRBV10-3	NA	TRBD2	CAISEGAGAVDTQYF	TGTGCCATCAGTGAGGGAGCGGGAGCGGTAGACACGCAGTACTTC
TRBJ2-3	TRBV7-2	few	NA	CASSRGGAADTQYF	TGTGCCAGCAGCCGAGGGGGGGCGGCAGATACGCAGTATTTT
TRBJ2-1	TRBV6-1	many	NA	CASSDLEPYNEQFF	TGTGCCAGCAGTGATTTGGAGCCTTACAATGAGCAGTTCTTC
TRBJ2-6	TRBV6-1	NA	TRBD2	CASSRTSGRSSGANVLTF	TGTGCCAGCAGCAGGACTAGCGGGAGGTCCTCTGGGGCCAACGTCCTGACTTTC
TRBJ2-4	TRBV6-1	NA	NA	CASGAHGGRAQDIQYF	TGTGCCAGCGGCGCCCACGGGGGCCGGGCCCAAGACATCCAGTACTTC
TRBJ1-2	TRBV12-3/TRBV12-4	NA	NA	CASSLSFDGYTF	TGTGCCAGCAGTTTAAGTTTTGACGGCTACACCTTC
TRBJ1-2	TRBV30	NA	TRBD1	CAWSKQGLSSGYTF	TGTGCCTGGAGTAAACAGGGGTTGAGTAGTGGCTACACCTTC
TRBJ2-5	TRBV10-3	NA	NA	CCVGEGGGDVETQYF	TGTTGCGTGGGTGAGGGAGGCGGAGACGTAGAGACCCAGTACTTT
TRBJ2-7	TRBV6-1	NA	TRBD2	CAGSGGRGTETQYF	TGTGCGGGCAGCGGGGGCCGTGGCACAGAGACGCAGTACTTC
TRBJ2-5	TRBV25-1	few	NA	CASKSGGETQYF	TGTGCCAGCAAATCAGGAGGGGAGACCCAGTACTTC
TRBJ1-3	TRBV10-2	NA	NA	CASRESGGAGNTIYF	TGCGCCAGCAGGGAGTCCGGGGGGGCTGGAAACACCATATATTTT
TRBJ1-2	TRBV3-1	few	NA	CASSQDLFRVKGGYTF	TGTGCCAGCAGCCAAGATCTCTTCAGGGTCAAAGGTGGCTACACCTTC
TRBJ2-5	TRBV10-2	NA	NA	CASSESRERLKETQYF	TGCGCCAGCAGTGAGTCCCGAGAGAGACTTAAAGAGACCCAGTACTTC
TRBJ2-1	TRBV6-5	large	TRBD2	CASSYSQLAEYNEQFF	TGTGCCAGCAGTTACTCGCAACTAGCGGAGTACAATGAGCAGTTCTTC
TRBJ1-1	TRBV10-2	NA	NA	CASSESSGVQAFF	TGCGCCAGCAGTGAGTCGTCGGGGGTTCAAGCTTTCTTT
TRBJ1-1	TRBV6-1	few	NA	CASSRQLNTEAFF	TGTGCCAGCAGTAGACAGTTGAACACTGAAGCTTTCTTT
TRBJ2-5	TRBV27	NA	NA	CAIRGCDQKTQYF	TGTGCCATCAGAGGGTGTGACCAAAAGACTCAGTACTTC
TRBJ1-3	TRBV3-1	NA	NA	CASSQDEVPGNTIYF	TGTGCCAGCAGCCAAGACGAGGTCCCTGGAAACACCATATATTTT
TRBJ2-1	TRBV6-1	NA	TRBD1	CASGDREDEQFF	TGTGCCAGCGGGGACAGGGAAGATGAGCAGTTCTTC
TRBJ2-3	TRBV6-5	NA	TRBD1	CASSYSRDRGRTTDTQYF	TGTGCCAGCAGTTACTCGAGGGACAGGGGGCGCACGACAGATACGCAGTATTTT
TRBJ2-4	TRBV10-3	NA	NA	CATGLWATNMQYF	TGTGCCACGGGGCTGTGGGCGACAAACATGCAGTACTTC
TRBJ2-1	TRBV6-1	few	TRBD2	CASSTRTSGLYNEQFF	TGTGCCAGCAGTACACGCACTAGCGGGCTCTACAATGAGCAGTTCTTC
TRBJ2-1	TRBV4-2	few	TRBD1	CASSPARDSYNEQFF	TGTGCCAGCAGCCCGGCGAGGGACAGCTACAATGAGCAGTTCTTC
TRBJ2-4	TRBV27	NA	NA	CASRQGLGVKNIQYF	TGTGCCAGCAGGCAGGGGCTGGGAGTCAAAAACATTCAGTACTTC
TRBJ2-4	TRBV27	NA	NA	CARGGFDEKIQYF	TGTGCGCGCGGAGGGTTTGACGAAAAGATCCAGTACTTC
TRBJ2-3	TRBV5-1	NA	TRBD1	CASSLGTGTGETQYF	TGCGCCAGCAGCTTGGGGACAGGGACCGGAGAGACCCAGTACTTT
TRBJ2-1	TRBV27	NA	TRBD2	CASSLALAGPNEQFF	TGTGCCAGCAGTTTAGCACTAGCGGGCCCCAATGAGCAGTTCTTC
TRBJ2-1	TRBV5-1	NA	TRBD2	CASSGGLAGTNEQFF	TGCGCCAGCAGCGGGGGACTAGCGGGAACCAATGAGCAGTTCTTC
TRBJ2-1	TRBV6-1	few	TRBD2	CASTAGGYTEQFF	TGTGCCAGCACAGCGGGAGGGTATACTGAGCAGTTCTTC